The 13 T cell receptor beta chains below all came from one sample that was sequenced in a study of CD8 T cells in Susac syndrome. The RNA, 0.5 to 1 ug, was put through reverse transcription using random hexamers. TCRdb used MiXCR to reprocess the immunoSEQ multiplex PCR reads, holding one entry per CDR3 protein. The sample lists roughly 200,000 distinct CDR3 sequences, approximately 94% seen once, with 0.1% to 0.13% in the top ten. The sequencing sample was made of CD4+ T cells from PBMCs. Receptor source: a human donor with Susac syndrome.

Points on this clonotype: One end of the junction fails to match germline, which may point to a read error. This chain uses TRBV30 with TRBJ1-3; possible D gene TRBD1, 5 bases. Germline V lookup: CDR1 GTSNPN, CDR2 SVGIG (reference sequence). The CDR3 contains 14 residues. The CDR3 DNA is TGTGCCTGGAGTGTATCAACAGGTGGAAACACCACATATTTT. Protein product: CAWSVSTGGNTTYF. Full variable domain (outside the CDR3, taken from reference TRBV30 and TRBJ1-3): SQTIHQWPATLVQPVGSPLSLECTVEGTSNPNLYWYRQAAGRGLQLLFYSVGIGQISSEVPQNLSASRPQDRQFILSSKKLLLSDSGFYLCAWSVSTGGNTTYFGEGSWLTVV.

The chain combines TRBV5-1 with TRBJ2-2; 10 positions agree with TRBD1. Losses at the gene ends were 4 bases for V and 4 bases for J; bases not matched to a gene: 7. Germline V gene sequence: CDR1 SGHRS, CDR2 YFSETQ. This CDR3 is 16 amino acids long. CDR3 residues: CASSIQGQGTTGELFF. CDR3 bases: TGCGCCAGCAGCATCCAGGGACAGGGGACCACCGGGGAGCTGTTTTTT.

The chain carries TRBV5-1 and TRBJ1-6, with TRBD1 identical over 8 bases. Per germline, CDR1 SGHRS and CDR2 YFSETQ. V shed 4 bases and J 8 bases; nucleotides not matched to a gene: 5. The length of the CDR3 is 14 residues. The CDR3, as DNA: TGCGCCAGCAGCCGACAGGGGTCAGATTCACCCCTCCACTTT. Protein product: CASSRQGSDSPLHF.

The chain recombines TRBV29-1 with TRBJ1-1; TRBD1 agrees at 7 bases. Unmatched junction bases numbered 10, after V lost 8 bases and J lost 1 base. CDR3 size: 14 residues. The germline gives CDR1 SQVTM, CDR2 ANQGSEA. The DNA for the CDR3 is TGCAGCTTACGTCCGGGACAGACGAACACTGAAGCTTTCTTT. Its translation: CSLRPGQTNTEAFF.

This rearrangement joins TRBV6-6 to TRBJ1-2; 8 bases line up with TRBD1. From germline, CDR1 is MNHNY and CDR2 SVGAGI (reference sequence). This CDR3 has 14 amino acids. With V trimmed by 5 bases and J by 8 bases, 10 bases remained unmatched. DNA for the CDR3: TGTGCCAGCAGTAGACAGGACAGGGCGGGCGGCTACACCTTC. The encoded protein is CASSRQDRAGGYTF.

The chain links TRBV19 to TRBJ1-2, with 9 bases lining up with TRBD1. Germline values: CDR1 LNHDA, CDR2 SQIVND (reference sequence). CDR3 length: 14 residues. The V segment lost 5 bases and the J segment 3 bases; nucleotides outside the gene matches: 4. The CDR3 DNA is TGTGCCAGTAGTTGGGACAGGGTCGACTATGGCTACACCTTC. Its protein is CASSWDRVDYGYTF.

The V and J genes are TRBV2 and TRBJ2-5; possibly TRBD2 for D (5 bases). This CDR3 has 13 amino acids. Deletions cut 6 bases from V and 4 bases from J, with 12 bases between. Germline V CDR1 and CDR2: SNHLY, FYNNEI. The CDR3 here is CASRPTRGETQYF. The DNA of the CDR3 is TGTGCCAGCAGGCCGACTCGGGGAGAGACCCAGTACTTC. The full variable domain, with the rest looked up from reference TRBV2 and TRBJ2-5, is EPEVTQTPSHQVTQMGQEVILRCVPISNHLYFYWYRQILGQKVEFLVSFYNNEISEKSEIFDDQFSVERPDGSNFTLKIRSTKLEDSAMYFCASRPTRGETQYFGPGTRLLVL.

The chain links TRBV18 to TRBJ2-3, with D perhaps matching TRBD1 or TRBD2 (6 bases each). The V end was cut by 3 bases, the J end by 4 bases, with 11 bases between. There are 14 residues in the CDR3. The germline V gene has CDR1 KGHSH and CDR2 LQKENI. This CDR3 reads CASSPGGWADTQYF. The CDR3, as DNA: TGTGCCAGCTCACCGGGGGGCTGGGCAGATACGCAGTATTTT.

V usage is TRBV9 and J usage is TRBJ1-1, with D possibly matching TRBD1 (6 bases). The germline CDR1 and CDR2 sequences are SGDLS and YYNGEE. The CDR3 consists of 14 residues. Trimming cost V 0 bases and J 4 bases, with 10 bases left between them. The CDR3: CASSVGGGGTEAFF. The CDR3 coding sequence is TGTGCCAGCAGCGTAGGGGGGGGCGGCACTGAAGCTTTCTTT.

This sequence joins TRBV19 and TRBJ2-3, with TRBD2 matching 7 bases. The CDR3 is made up of 13 amino acids. Per the germline V gene, CDR1 is LNHDA and CDR2 is SQIVND (reference sequence). Losses at the gene ends were 6 bases for V and 3 bases for J; bases not matched to a gene: 3. The CDR3 loop reads CASRLAVTDTQYF. The CDR3 DNA follows: TGTGCCAGTAGGCTAGCGGTTACAGATACGCAGTATTTT. Based on the CDR3 plus reference TRBV19 and TRBJ2-3, the full variable domain is DGGITQSPKYLFRKEGQNVTLSCEQNLNHDAMYWYRQDPGQGLRLIYYSQIVNDFQKGDIAEGYSVSREKKESFPLTVTSAQKNPTAFYLCASRLAVTDTQYFGPGTRLTVL.

DNA of the CDR3: TGTGCCAGCAGCTTAGGGGTTAGCGGGGAGGAGGAGACCCAGTACTTC. Translation: CASSLGVSGEEETQYF. The chain links TRBV11-2 to TRBJ2-5; the match to TRBD2 covers 8 bases. The CDR3 loop spans 16 amino acids. Trimming took 1 base from V and 5 from J; bases not matched to a gene: 9. In germline, CDR1 is SGHAT, CDR2 FQNNGV.

The chain employs TRBV7-3 and TRBJ2-1; D is perhaps TRBD2 (6 bases). This CDR3 region has 15 residues. CDR1 and CDR2 from the germline V gene are SGHTA and FQGTGA. The germline V and J ends were trimmed by 4 bases and 4 bases, with 14 bases remaining between them. Here the CDR3 reads CASSSGQGLYNEQFF. The CDR3 nucleotides are TGTGCCAGCAGCTCTGGGCAGGGACTTTACAATGAGCAGTTCTTC.

The J gene is TRBJ2-5, the V gene TRBV5-1; D tentatively fits TRBD1 or TRBD2 (5 bases each). Germline V CDR1 and CDR2: SGHRS, YFSETQ. With 0 bases removed from V and 3 bases from J, the gap between germline ends came to 9 bases. The CDR3 has 14 amino acids. Here the CDR3 DNA reads TGCGCCAGCAGCTTGGGGGGACCCGAAGAGACCCAGTACTTC. Its protein is CASSLGGPEETQYF.